These T cell receptor beta chains were read from a single sample in a study of blood T cell repertoires in COVID-19. Sequenced by immunoSEQ multiplex PCR; TCRdb stores in-frame clones only, minus some. The table includes 100,000 to 150,000 clones, roughly 91% detected once. Sequenced: peripheral blood. These receptors originate from a middle-aged man with active or convalescent COVID-19. The CDR3 runs from the conserved cysteine through the conserved F or W. D genes are given only for firm matches. Not all rows give a size; the values are once, few, many and, for expanded clones, a class.

V gene	J gene	D gene	clone size	CDR3 protein	CDR3 DNA
TRBV30	TRBJ2-7	TRBD2	NA	CAWALSGRLQYEQYF	TGTGCCTGGGCTCTGAGCGGGAGGTTGCAATACGAGCAGTACTTC
TRBV2	TRBJ2-7	TRBD2	once	CASSDLGTSGTYEQYF	TGTGCCAGCAGCGACCTGGGGACTAGCGGTACCTACGAGCAGTACTTC
TRBV6-6	TRBJ1-1	TRBD1	NA	CASRVTGVWAEAFF	TGTGCCAGCAGAGTAACAGGGGTTTGGGCTGAAGCTTTCTTT
TRBV19	TRBJ2-7	TRBD1	NA	CASSIPGQGNREQYF	TGTGCCAGTAGTATTCCGGGACAGGGCAATCGGGAGCAGTACTTC
TRBV27	TRBJ2-2	NA	NA	CASRTRQNTGELFF	TGTGCCAGCAGGACTAGACAGAACACCGGGGAGCTGTTTTTT
TRBV2	TRBJ1-1	NA	NA	CASSEVLRPEIEAFF	TGTGCCAGCAGTGAAGTATTACGGCCGGAGATTGAAGCTTTCTTT
TRBV4-1	TRBJ1-5	NA	NA	CASSQDHGVNQPQHF	TGCGCCAGCAGCCAAGATCACGGGGTAAATCAGCCCCAGCATTTT
TRBV24-1	TRBJ2-3	TRBD2	NA	CATSDYDGGAEGTQYF	TGTGCCACCAGTGATTATGACGGGGGGGCGGAGGGTACGCAGTATTTT
TRBV10-3	TRBJ2-7	NA	NA	CAISESEFGYEQYF	TGTGCCATCAGTGAGTCTGAGTTCGGCTACGAGCAGTACTTC
TRBV5-1	TRBJ2-2	TRBD2	few	CASSAGGPTGELFF	TGCGCCAGCAGCGCGGGAGGGCCCACCGGGGAGCTGTTTTTT
TRBV21-1	TRBJ2-5	NA	NA	CASSKRRSTSGQETQYF	TGTGCCAGCAGCAAACGGCGCTCGACTAGCGGCCAAGAGACCCAGTACTTC
TRBV27	TRBJ1-4	TRBD1	NA	CASSLDRGSEKLFF	TGTGCCAGCAGTTTAGACAGGGGGTCGGAAAAACTGTTTTTT
TRBV15	TRBJ2-7	NA	NA	CATSRPVGTSSYEQYF	TGTGCCACCAGCAGACCGGTAGGGACAAGTTCCTACGAGCAGTACTTC
TRBV10-3	TRBJ1-1	TRBD1	NA	CAIGGQGQAGTEAFF	TGTGCCATCGGGGGACAGGGACAGGCGGGCACTGAAGCTTTCTTT
TRBV28	TRBJ1-5	TRBD1	NA	CASSLTGEVNQPQHF	TGTGCCAGCAGTTTAACAGGGGAAGTAAATCAGCCCCAGCATTTT
TRBV29-1	TRBJ1-2	TRBD1	NA	CSVTFIGTGVSF	TGCAGCGTTACTTTTATCGGGACAGGGGTATCCTTC
TRBV7-7	TRBJ2-2	TRBD1	NA	CASSLTGGAGELFF	TGTGCCAGCAGCCTGACAGGGGGTGCCGGGGAGCTGTTTTTT
TRBV30	TRBJ1-5	NA	NA	CAWATGPKGNQPQHF	TGTGCCTGGGCAACAGGGCCTAAGGGCAATCAGCCCCAGCATTTT
TRBV19	TRBJ2-2	TRBD1	NA	CASSPDRANTGELFF	TGTGCCAGTAGTCCGGACAGGGCGAACACCGGGGAGCTGTTTTTT
TRBV6-5	TRBJ2-1	TRBD1	NA	CASSTGQSSYNEQFF	TGTGCCAGCAGTACGGGACAGAGCTCCTACAATGAGCAGTTCTTC
TRBV18	TRBJ2-7	NA	NA	CASSPRASEGAYEQYF	TGTGCCAGCTCACCACGGGCTAGCGAGGGAGCCTACGAGCAGTACTTC
TRBV5-1	TRBJ2-3	NA	NA	CASSLENGGGDTQYF	TGCGCCAGCAGCTTGGAGAATGGGGGCGGAGATACGCAGTATTTT
TRBV6-5	TRBJ2-7	TRBD1	once	CASSRTGGNSYEQYF	TGTGCCAGCAGTCGGACAGGGGGAAACTCCTACGAGCAGTACTTC
TRBV5-1	TRBJ1-2	NA	NA	CASSSLGVGQGGNYGYTF	TGCGCCAGCAGTTCACTAGGTGTGGGCCAGGGAGGGAACTATGGCTACACCTTC
TRBV6-1	TRBJ1-6	NA	once	CASSEAPREGSHSPLHF	TGTGCCAGCAGTGAAGCACCCAGGGAGGGGTCCCATTCACCCCTCCACTTT
TRBV5-4	TRBJ2-1	TRBD2	NA	CASSYDLWGLAGGGEQFF	TGTGCCAGCAGCTACGATTTGTGGGGACTAGCGGGAGGTGGGGAGCAGTTCTTC
TRBV11-2	TRBJ2-5	TRBD1	NA	CASSPGTGSQETQYF	TGTGCCAGCAGCCCCGGGACAGGGAGCCAAGAGACCCAGTACTTC
TRBV21-1	TRBJ1-5	NA	NA	CASSMNRVGPQHF	TGTGCCAGCAGCATGAACAGGGTGGGGCCCCAGCATTTT
TRBV19	TRBJ2-7	TRBD1	NA	CASSRSRTGLDEQYF	TGTGCCAGTAGCCGCTCCCGGACAGGTCTGGACGAGCAGTACTTC
TRBV28	TRBJ2-3	TRBD2	NA	CASSDSGGYTDTQYF	TGTGCCAGCAGTGATAGCGGGGGATACACAGATACGCAGTATTTT
TRBV7-2	TRBJ2-1	TRBD1	NA	CASSFGTGGHNEQFF	TGTGCCAGCAGCTTCGGGACAGGGGGCCATAATGAGCAGTTCTTC
TRBV4-3	TRBJ1-3	NA	NA	CASSQGLTNSHSGNTIYF	TGCGCCAGCAGCCAAGGTCTGACAAACAGCCACTCTGGAAACACCATATATTTT
TRBV30	TRBJ1-1	NA	NA	CAWRQGPNTEAFF	TGTGCCTGGAGGCAGGGGCCCAACACTGAAGCTTTCTTT
TRBV19	TRBJ2-5	TRBD1	NA	CATQDRGKQETQYF	TGTGCCACCCAGGACAGGGGGAAGCAAGAGACCCAGTACTTC
TRBV29-1	TRBJ2-3	TRBD1	NA	CSAPTGIGADTQYF	TGCAGCGCCCCGACAGGGATTGGCGCAGATACGCAGTATTTT
TRBV5-6	TRBJ2-7	NA	NA	CASSLGPGGPHEQYF	TGTGCCAGCAGCTTGGGGCCAGGGGGGCCCCACGAGCAGTACTTC
TRBV12-2	TRBJ2-7	NA	NA	CASRCGTGSKYEQYF	TGTGCAAGTCGCTGCGGGACAGGGTCGAAGTACGAGCAGTACTTC
TRBV5-4	TRBJ2-7	TRBD2	few	CASSPPGSGVYEQYF	TGTGCCAGCAGCCCCCCGGGTAGCGGGGTCTACGAGCAGTACTTC
TRBV19	TRBJ2-5	NA	NA	CASSPQFWETQYF	TGTGCCAGTAGTCCCCAGTTCTGGGAGACCCAGTACTTC
TRBV2	TRBJ1-4	NA	NA	CAINGGVTNEKLFF	TGTGCCATAAACGGGGGGGTTACTAATGAAAAACTGTTTTTT
TRBV20-1	TRBJ2-1	TRBD1	NA	CSASFRTGFDEQFF	TGCAGTGCTAGTTTTCGGACAGGGTTCGATGAGCAGTTCTTC
TRBV5-1	TRBJ2-3	NA	NA	CASSLDSSTDTQYF	TGCGCCAGCAGCTTGGACTCTAGCACAGATACGCAGTATTTT
TRBV19	TRBJ1-5	TRBD1	once	CASSIDLDRAVPQHF	TGTGCCAGTAGTATAGATCTAGACAGGGCCGTCCCCCAGCATTTT
TRBV10-3	TRBJ2-2	TRBD1	NA	CAITRGQGNTGELFF	TGTGCCATCACGAGGGGACAGGGGAACACCGGGGAGCTGTTTTTT
TRBV5-1	TRBJ2-6	NA	NA	CASSKTSPSGANVLTF	TGCGCCAGCAGCAAGACTAGTCCCTCTGGGGCCAACGTCCTGACTTTC
TRBV19	TRBJ1-2	NA	NA	CASRNREYGYTF	TGTGCCAGTCGGAACAGGGAGTATGGCTACACCTTC
TRBV7-2	TRBJ2-7	NA	NA	CASSLADRKDEQYF	TGTGCCAGCAGCTTAGCAGACAGGAAGGACGAGCAGTACTTC
TRBV5-1	TRBJ2-2	TRBD2	NA	CASSVNSGRVATGELFF	TGCGCCAGCAGCGTGAATAGCGGGAGGGTCGCCACCGGGGAGCTGTTTTTT
TRBV24-1	TRBJ2-1	TRBD2	NA	CATSERLAGVLAEQFF	TGTGCCACCAGTGAGCGACTAGCGGGAGTCTTGGCTGAGCAGTTCTTC
TRBV3-1/TRBV3-2	TRBJ2-7	TRBD2	NA	CASSPGLAGGHEQYF	TGTGCCAGCAGCCCGGGACTAGCGGGGGGACACGAGCAGTACTTC
TRBV7-2	TRBJ1-3	NA	NA	CASSFERFSGNTIYF	TGTGCCAGCAGCTTTGAGCGGTTCTCTGGAAACACCATATATTTT
TRBV7-9	TRBJ1-6	TRBD1	NA	CASSLRDRYNSPLHF	TGTGCCAGCAGCCTCCGGGACAGGTATAATTCACCCCTCCACTTT
TRBV10-2	TRBJ2-1	TRBD2	NA	CASSDLIGTINEQFF	TGCGCCAGCAGTGACCTTATTGGGACTATCAATGAGCAGTTCTTC
TRBV7-2	TRBJ2-3	TRBD2	NA	CASSLGPSGGAGDTQYF	TGTGCCAGCAGCTTAGGTCCTAGCGGGGGGGCCGGAGATACGCAGTATTTT
TRBV7-2	TRBJ2-7	NA	NA	CASSPWVGGHEQYF	TGTGCCAGCAGCCCGTGGGTGGGGGGGCACGAGCAGTACTTC